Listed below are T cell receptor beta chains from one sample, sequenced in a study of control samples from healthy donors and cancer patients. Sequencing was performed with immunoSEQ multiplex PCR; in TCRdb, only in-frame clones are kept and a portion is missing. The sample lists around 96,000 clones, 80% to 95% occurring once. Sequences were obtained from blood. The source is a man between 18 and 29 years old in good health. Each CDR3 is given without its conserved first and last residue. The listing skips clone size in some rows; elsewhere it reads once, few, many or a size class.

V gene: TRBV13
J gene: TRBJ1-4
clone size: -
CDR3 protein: ASSSTDRYEKLF

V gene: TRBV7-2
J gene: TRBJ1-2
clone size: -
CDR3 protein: ASSLAGVAGTDGYT

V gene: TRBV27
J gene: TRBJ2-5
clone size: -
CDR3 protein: ASSPRAGQETQY

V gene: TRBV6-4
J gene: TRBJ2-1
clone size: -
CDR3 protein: ASSDQGGFWNEQF

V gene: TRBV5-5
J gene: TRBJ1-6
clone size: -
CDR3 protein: ASSLGVDSPLH

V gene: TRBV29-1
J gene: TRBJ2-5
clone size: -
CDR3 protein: SVDRLGGGFQETQY

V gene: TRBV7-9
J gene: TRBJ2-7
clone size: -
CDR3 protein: ASSFARGGTYEQY

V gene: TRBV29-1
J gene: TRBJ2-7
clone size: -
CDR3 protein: SVMTGPYEQY

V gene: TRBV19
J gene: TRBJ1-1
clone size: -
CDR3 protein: ASSHAGINTEAF

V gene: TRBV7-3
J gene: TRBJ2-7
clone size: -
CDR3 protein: ASSLSTGNEQY

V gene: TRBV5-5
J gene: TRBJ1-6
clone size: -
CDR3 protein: ASSRDLGTPLH

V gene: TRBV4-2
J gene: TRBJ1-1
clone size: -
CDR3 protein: ASSQQGVTEAF

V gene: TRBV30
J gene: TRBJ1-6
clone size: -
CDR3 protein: AWSLSNSPLH

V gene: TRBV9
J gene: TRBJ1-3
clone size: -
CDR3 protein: ASSVSGGLGGNTIY

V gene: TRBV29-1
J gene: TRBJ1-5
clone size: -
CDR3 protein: SGTETRALVSNQPQH

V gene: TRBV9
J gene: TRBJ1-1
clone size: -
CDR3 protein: ASSPDTDNTEAF

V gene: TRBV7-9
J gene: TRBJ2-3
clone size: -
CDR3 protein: ASSPLAGDTQY

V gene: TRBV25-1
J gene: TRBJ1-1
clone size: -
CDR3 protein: ASSESGGETEAF

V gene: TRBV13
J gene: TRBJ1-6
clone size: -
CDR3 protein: ASSLRGIGNSPLH

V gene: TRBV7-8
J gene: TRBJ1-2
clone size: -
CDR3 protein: ASSPDRSGYT

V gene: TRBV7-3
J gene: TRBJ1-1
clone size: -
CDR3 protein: ASSLQLNTEAF

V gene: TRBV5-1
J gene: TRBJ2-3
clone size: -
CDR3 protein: ASSLAQSTDTQY

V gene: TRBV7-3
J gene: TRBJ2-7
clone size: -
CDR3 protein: ASSLGTGGSEQY

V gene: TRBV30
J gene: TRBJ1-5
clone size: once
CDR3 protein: AWSLGGYSNQPQH

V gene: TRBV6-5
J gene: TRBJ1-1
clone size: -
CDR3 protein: ASSQLGRLNTEAF

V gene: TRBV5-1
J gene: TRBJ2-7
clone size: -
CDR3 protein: ASSLGGTGSLEQY

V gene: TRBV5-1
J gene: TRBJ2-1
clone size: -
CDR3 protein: ASTHPRPRRDYNEQF

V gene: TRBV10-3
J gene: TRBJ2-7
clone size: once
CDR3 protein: AISDPETQYSYEQY

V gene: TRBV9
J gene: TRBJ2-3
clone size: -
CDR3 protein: ASSVRDRVTDTQY

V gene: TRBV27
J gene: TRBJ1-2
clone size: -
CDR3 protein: ASSLGQGYGYT

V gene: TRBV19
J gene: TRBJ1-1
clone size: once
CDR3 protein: ASSRGPRSDEAF

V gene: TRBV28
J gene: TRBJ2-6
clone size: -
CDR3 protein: ASGPHIGVSGANVLT

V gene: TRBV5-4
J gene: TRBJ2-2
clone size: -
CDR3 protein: ASSPGLGNTGELF

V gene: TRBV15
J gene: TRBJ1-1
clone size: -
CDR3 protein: ATSRGDRTEAF

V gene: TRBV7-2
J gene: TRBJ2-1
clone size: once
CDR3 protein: ASSSRERQDMIHEQF

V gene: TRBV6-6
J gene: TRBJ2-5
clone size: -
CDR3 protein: ASRQDLRETQY

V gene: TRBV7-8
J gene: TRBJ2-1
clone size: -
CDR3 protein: ASSPEGTGHGYNEQF

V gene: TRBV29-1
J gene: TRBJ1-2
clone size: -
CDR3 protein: SVESLPRYLGDGYT

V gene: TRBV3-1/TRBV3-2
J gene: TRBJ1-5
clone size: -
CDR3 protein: ASSQGNNQPQH

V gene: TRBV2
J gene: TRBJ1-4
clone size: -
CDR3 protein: ASSDQGLSTNEKLF

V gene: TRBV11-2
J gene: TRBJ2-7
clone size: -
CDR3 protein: ASSARPSTGGYYEQY

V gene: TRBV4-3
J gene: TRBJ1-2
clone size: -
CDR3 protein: ASSQVLMGEKYGYT

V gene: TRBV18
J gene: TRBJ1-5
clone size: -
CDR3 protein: ASSPNRGSSNQPQH

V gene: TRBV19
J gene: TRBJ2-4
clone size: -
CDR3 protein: ASSIWYRANIQY

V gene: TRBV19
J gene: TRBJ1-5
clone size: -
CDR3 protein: ASNEQGSSNQPQH

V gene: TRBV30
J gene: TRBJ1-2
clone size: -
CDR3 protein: AWSVYQFGDYGYT

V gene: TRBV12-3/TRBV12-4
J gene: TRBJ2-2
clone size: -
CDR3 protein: ASSLRVTGELF

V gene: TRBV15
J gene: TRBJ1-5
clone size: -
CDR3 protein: ATSSQGSSNQPQH

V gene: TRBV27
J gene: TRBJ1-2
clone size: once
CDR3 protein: ASSPRRQGYYGYT

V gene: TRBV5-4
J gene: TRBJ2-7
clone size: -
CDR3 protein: ASSPTDSYEQY

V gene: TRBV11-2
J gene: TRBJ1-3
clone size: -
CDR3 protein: ASSPEGVSYSGNTIY